Presented here are 30 T cell receptor beta chains from one specimen sequenced in a study of shared clonotypes between healthy human individuals. TCRdb keeps only in-frame clones here, not all; method: immunoSEQ multiplex PCR. The table includes around 990,000 clones, approximately 75% detected once. The sequenced sample consisted of memory CD4+ T cells from PBMCs. As to subset: CD45RA-negative fraction. Receptors were obtained from a man aged 18 to 30 in good health. Some clones in this sample may be carry-over from other donors' samples.

The V and J genes are TRBV28 and TRBJ1-5; D remains unclear. CDR3 length: 15 residues. CDR1 and CDR2 (germline): MDHEN, SYDVKM. V was trimmed by 2 bases and J by 0 bases, leaving 8 bases between them. As DNA, the CDR3 is TGTGCCAGCAGTTTACCGACGGTTAGCAATCAGCCCCAGCATTTT. Its protein is CASSLPTVSNQPQHF.

This clone was seen more than once but under ten times. This chain connects TRBV5-1 to TRBJ2-1; no reliable D call. The CDR3 extends over 15 amino acids. The V end was cut by 0 bases, the J end by 9 bases, with 16 bases between. Germline CDR1 reads SGHRS; CDR2 reads YFSETQ. The CDR3 spells CASSLAQPAISEQFF. CDR3 nucleotide sequence: TGCGCCAGCAGCTTGGCCCAACCGGCGATAAGTGAGCAGTTCTTC.

The table lists this clone with a few counts. The chain employs TRBV21-1 and TRBJ1-5; the table's D call of TRBD1 was not tested on the DNA. TRBV21-1 is described as a pseudogene. CDR3 size: 17 residues. CDR3 coding DNA: TGTGCCAGCAGCAAAGCTCAGGGGAGATATAGCAATCAGCCCCAGCATTTT. It specifies CASSKAQGRYSNQPQHF.

This clone was counted a few times. CDR3 nucleotides: TGTGCCAGCAGCTCCTCAGGGGGCGAACAGCCCCAGCATTTT. As protein: CASSSSGGEQPQHF. The J gene is TRBJ1-5, the V gene TRBV6-4; TRBD1 matches at 8 bases. CDR3 length equals 14 residues. Germline lookup yields CDR1 MRHNA and CDR2 SNTAGT. V shed 6 bases and J 7 bases; nucleotides not matched to a gene: 8.

The chain joins TRBV11-2 to TRBJ2-7; perhaps TRBD2 as D (5 bases). With 4 bases removed from V and 2 bases from J, the gap between germline ends came to 12 bases. The CDR3 spans 14 residues. From germline, CDR1 is SGHAT and CDR2 FQNNGV. The CDR3 nucleotides are TGTGCCAGCAGCTACCGGGATATTACCTACGAGCAGTACTTC. Protein sequence: CASSYRDITYEQYF.

The gene calls are TRBV11-2 and TRBJ2-5; D is ambiguous. The ends were cut back, 4 bases at V and 1 base at J, with 16 bases in the middle. Germline V gene data show CDR1 as SGHAT and CDR2 as FQNNGV. The CDR3 totals 16 residues. As DNA, the CDR3 is TGTGCCAGCAGCTCAGAGCGCGAGCCCCTCCAAGAGACCCAGTACTTC. This codes for CASSSEREPLQETQYF. The variable domain in full, completed from reference TRBV11-2 and TRBJ2-5, reads EAGVAQSPRYKIIEKRQSVAFWCNPISGHATLYWYQQILGQGPKLLIQFQNNGVVDDSQLPKDRFSAERLKGVDSTLKIQPAKLEDSAVYLCASSSEREPLQETQYFGPGTRLLVL.

This sequence joins TRBV27 and TRBJ2-3; D may correspond to TRBD1 or TRBD2 (6 bases each). This CDR3 is 14 amino acids long. Germline V gives CDR1 MNHEY, CDR2 SMNVEV (reference sequence). V dropped 2 bases and J dropped 9 bases, with 15 bases sitting between them. CDR3 loop: CASSLRTGAYTQYF. The DNA of the CDR3 is TGTGCCAGCAGTTTAAGGACGGGGGCTTACACGCAGTATTTT.

This clone has more than one count but fewer than ten. The chain has TRBV6-1 and TRBJ2-5; D perhaps matches TRBD2 (6 bases). This CDR3 is built from 13 residues. The V gene lost 7 bases and the J gene lost 5 bases, with 14 bases spanning the gap. CDR1 and CDR2 (germline): MNHNS, SASEGT. CDR3 region: CASNSGGWETQYF. In DNA form, the CDR3 reads TGTGCCAGCAATTCCGGGGGATGGGAGACCCAGTACTTC.

The rearrangement links TRBV6-1 to TRBJ1-3, with no clear D. With 6 bases removed from V and 0 bases from J, the gap between germline ends came to 12 bases. This CDR3 has 15 amino acids. Germline CDR1 is MNHNS and CDR2 is SASEGT. The CDR3 nucleotides are TGTGCCAGCAGGCCCGGTTCAAACTCTGGAAACACCATATATTTT. It codes for CASRPGSNSGNTIYF.

The rearrangement links TRBV7-8 to TRBJ2-1; 12 nucleotides agree with TRBD1. CDR3 length: 15 residues. Germline V CDR1 and CDR2: SGHVS, FQNEAQ. V was clipped by 3 bases and J by 8 bases; unmatched bases: 5. The CDR3: CASSLRDRGPYEQFF. CDR3 nucleotides: TGTGCCAGCAGCTTGCGGGACAGGGGGCCCTATGAGCAGTTCTTC. Full variable domain (missing parts from reference TRBV7-8 and TRBJ2-1): GAGVSQSPRYKVAKRGQDVALRCDPISGHVSLFWYQQALGQGPEFLTYFQNEAQLDKSGLPSDRFFAERPEGSVSTLKIQRTQQEDSAVYLCASSLRDRGPYEQFFGPGTRLTVL.

The chain has TRBV9 and TRBJ1-5; perhaps TRBD1 as D (5 bases). Germline CDR1 SGDLS, CDR2 YYNGEE. V was cut by 3 bases and J by 1 base, with 8 bases left in between. The CDR3 is 14 amino acids. The CDR3 region is CASSGQGSNQPQHF. CDR3 DNA sequence: TGTGCCAGCAGCGGCCAGGGAAGCAATCAGCCCCAGCATTTT.

This sequence joins TRBV11-2 and TRBJ2-5, with D perhaps TRBD1 (7 bases). CDR1 and CDR2 from the germline V gene are SGHAT and FQNNGV. Trimming stripped 5 bases from V and 5 bases from J, with 18 bases between. The CDR3 length is 15 residues. CDR3 amino acids: CASSPPGGGAETQYF. The DNA for the CDR3 is TGTGCCAGCAGCCCTCCTGGAGGGGGCGCGGAGACCCAGTACTTC.

The table lists this clone with a count of one. J is TRBJ1-5 and V is TRBV6-6; D is possibly TRBD1 (6 bases). V lost 5 bases to trimming and J lost 7 bases, with 15 bases between them. There are 14 residues in the CDR3. Germline V lookup: CDR1 MNHNY, CDR2 SVGAGI (reference sequence). The CDR3 DNA reads TGTGCCAGCAGTAGACAGGAACTCGCCCAGCCCCAGCATTTT. Its translation: CASSRQELAQPQHF.

The rearrangement links TRBV28 to TRBJ1-1; D remains unclear. The CDR3 totals 14 residues. Germline V gene lookup returns CDR1 MDHEN and CDR2 SYDVKM. The V end lost 3 bases, the J end lost 3 bases, and 11 bases lay between the germline ends. CDR3 protein: CASSLGDEYTEAFF. CDR3 DNA sequence: TGTGCCAGCAGTTTGGGTGACGAGTACACTGAAGCTTTCTTT.

This chain uses TRBV30 with TRBJ2-5, with D unclear. V gave up 2 bases and J gave up 2 bases, with 6 bases separating them. The length of the CDR3 is 12 residues. Germline V gene lookup returns CDR1 GTSNPN and CDR2 SVGIG (reference sequence). The CDR3 loop is CAWSPEQETQYF. The CDR3 DNA follows: TGTGCCTGGAGTCCGGAACAAGAGACCCAGTACTTC.

This rearrangement joins TRBV5-1 to TRBJ1-1; D is undetermined. V shed 3 bases and J shed 0 bases, with 12 bases lying between them. This CDR3 is 15 amino acids long. Germline V gene data show CDR1 as SGHRS and CDR2 as YFSETQ. This CDR3 is CASSWSGRLNTEAFF. CDR3 sequence (DNA): TGCGCCAGCAGCTGGAGCGGACGCCTGAACACTGAAGCTTTCTTT. Filled out from reference TRBV5-1 and TRBJ1-1, the complete variable domain reads KAGVTQTPRYLIKTRGQQVTLSCSPISGHRSVSWYQQTPGQGLQFLFEYFSETQRNKGNFPGRFSGRQFSNSRSEMNVSTLELGDSALYLCASSWSGRLNTEAFFGQGTRLTVV.

V and J are TRBV28 and TRBJ2-1, with unresolved D. Deletions cut 6 bases from V and 8 bases from J, with 17 bases between. This CDR3 comprises 14 residues. Germline assignment: CDR1 MDHEN and CDR2 SYDVKM. The CDR3 region is CASRVLGSFDEQFF. The CDR3 nucleotides read TGTGCCAGCAGGGTTCTTGGGTCGTTCGATGAGCAGTTCTTC.

This clone has a single count. The rearrangement uses TRBV28 and TRBJ2-7, with TRBD2 matching 7 bases. The V segment lost 3 bases and the J segment 4 bases; nucleotides outside the gene matches: 6. The CDR3 contains 14 residues. Looked up from germline, CDR1 is MDHEN and CDR2 is SYDVKM. CDR3 DNA: TGTGCCAGCAGTTTCCCAGGGAGGGGTTACGAGCAGTACTTC. Translating it yields CASSFPGRGYEQYF.

The chain carries TRBV9 and TRBJ1-3; no firm D call. In germline, CDR1 is SGDLS, CDR2 YYNGEE. The ends were cut back, 0 bases at V and 5 bases at J, with 9 bases in the middle. The CDR3 sequence is 14 residues long. The CDR3 is CASSVGGGRNTIYF. The CDR3 nucleotides are TGTGCCAGCAGCGTAGGGGGAGGCCGAAACACCATATATTTT.

The chain employs TRBV18 and TRBJ2-7; D possibly matches TRBD1 or TRBD2 (5 bases each). The V gene's germline CDR1 is KGHSH and CDR2 LQKENI. V was clipped by 3 bases and J by 2 bases, with 11 bases between them. This CDR3 contains 14 residues. CDR3 residues: CASSPPGTPYEQYF. As DNA, the CDR3 is TGTGCCAGCTCACCGCCCGGGACCCCCTACGAGCAGTACTTC.

For this clone: Other DNA sequences from this sample encode an identical CDR3 as well. The chain recombines TRBV5-1 with TRBJ1-5; D is uncertain. Per the germline V gene, CDR1 is SGHRS and CDR2 is YFSETQ. V was cut by 0 bases and J by 3 bases, with 4 bases left in between. The CDR3 totals 13 residues. Here the CDR3 reads CASSLGVNQPQHF. For the CDR3, the DNA is TGCGCCAGCAGCTTGGGCGTCAATCAGCCCCAGCATTTT.

Concerning this clone itself: A far larger clone is off by one base, so a read error is likely. The chain couples TRBV7-9 to TRBJ2-5; D is ambiguous. The ends were cut back, 0 bases at V and 2 bases at J, with 4 bases in the middle. This CDR3 has 13 amino acids. The germline CDR1 and CDR2 sequences are SEHNR and FQNEAQ (reference sequence). The CDR3 sequence: CASSLARQETQYF. The CDR3 DNA follows: TGTGCCAGCAGCTTAGCCAGACAAGAGACCCAGTACTTC.

This chain links TRBV5-5 with TRBJ2-2, with 7 bases fitting TRBD1. V dropped 2 bases and J dropped 2; count of bases not matched to a gene: 3. The CDR3 sequence is 15 residues long. Germline CDR1 SGHKS, CDR2 YYEKEE (reference sequence). The CDR3 loop reads CASSFDRANTGELFF. The CDR3 coding sequence is TGTGCCAGCAGCTTCGACAGGGCCAACACCGGGGAGCTGTTTTTT. Supplemented by reference TRBV5-5 and TRBJ2-2, the full variable domain reads DAGVTQSPTHLIKTRGQQVTLRCSPISGHKSVSWYQQVLGQGPQFIFQYYEKEERGRGNFPDRFSARQFPNYSSELNVNALLLGDSALYLCASSFDRANTGELFFGEGSRLTVL.

This clone was seen a few times. The V gene is TRBV28, the J gene TRBJ2-5, with D maybe TRBD2 (5 bases). CDR1 is MDHEN, CDR2 SYDVKM, per germline. The CDR3 totals 17 residues. V lost 4 bases to trimming and J lost 1 base, with 19 bases between them. The CDR3 nucleotides are TGTGCCAGCAGTTCGCCCACCCGTGACGGGATCCAAGAGACCCAGTACTTC. Translation gives CASSSPTRDGIQETQYF.

The chain links TRBV5-1 to TRBJ2-1; TRBD1 or TRBD2 may be the D gene (5 bases each). Trimming took 0 bases from V and 8 from J, leaving 15 bases between them. Germline lookup yields CDR1 SGHRS and CDR2 YFSETQ. The CDR3 runs to 15 residues. CDR3 sequence reads: CASSLEDNRRHEQFF. The CDR3 coding sequence is TGCGCCAGCAGCTTGGAGGACAACCGGAGGCATGAGCAGTTCTTC.

The rearrangement joins TRBV20-1 to TRBJ2-2; no reliable D call. Germline-derived CDR1 and CDR2 are DFQATT and SNEGSKA (reference sequence). Trimming cost V 6 bases and J 2 bases, with 4 bases left between them. The CDR3 is 11 residues long. Here the CDR3 reads CSAYNTGELFF. Here the CDR3 DNA reads TGCAGTGCCTATAACACCGGGGAGCTGTTTTTT.

This chain links TRBV10-1 with TRBJ2-5, with 8 bases identical to TRBD1. The V and J ends lost 6 bases and 5 bases, in that order; junction bases with no gene match: 5. Germline V gene sequence: CDR1 WNHNN, CDR2 SYGVQD (reference sequence). This CDR3 is built from 13 residues. The CDR3 is CASSPGQDETQYF. CDR3 nucleotides: TGCGCCAGCAGCCCGGGACAGGACGAGACCCAGTACTTC.

The rearrangement joins TRBV25-1 to TRBJ2-2; 14 bases map to TRBD2. Germline V gene data show CDR1 as MGHDK and CDR2 as SYGVNS. CDR3 length: 18 residues. The trim removed 6 bases at V and 4 bases at J, leaving 10 bases unmatched. The CDR3 DNA reads TGTGCCAGCAGCTCGACTAGCGGGAGGGCCGGGGGCACCGGGGAGCTGTTTTTT. Translation gives CASSSTSGRAGGTGELFF.

This clone was picked up a small number of times. The chain employs TRBV27 and TRBJ2-3, with TRBD1 matching 7 bases. CDR1 is MNHEY and CDR2 is SMNVEV in the germline V gene (reference sequence). The junction had 6 bases not matched to a gene; V was cut back by 6 bases and J by 0 bases. There are 15 residues in the CDR3. DNA of the CDR3: TGTGCCAGCAGCGAGACAGGGATTAGCACAGATACGCAGTATTTT. Its translation: CASSETGISTDTQYF.

The CDR3 sequence is CASSQGQPFSYNEQFF. CDR3 DNA: TGTGCCAGCAGCCAAGGACAGCCTTTTTCCTACAATGAGCAGTTCTTC. The gene calls are TRBV14 and TRBJ2-1; a weak D match, TRBD1 (5 bases). The CDR3 spans 16 residues. From germline, CDR1 is SGHDN and CDR2 FVKESK. V was clipped by 1 base and J by 1 base, with 11 bases between them.